The source of this T cell receptor beta chain is a study of blood T cell repertoires in COVID-19. Study summary: Sites in the United States, Italy and Spain provided acute and convalescent COVID-19 samples. In each case, the material was cDNA or gDNA derived from T cells, B-cell-depleted T cells, or PBMCs.

CDR1 and CDR2 from the germline V gene are LNHDA and SQIVND (reference sequence). The CDR3 is 14 residues long. The junction had 11 bases not matched to a gene; V was cut back by 8 bases and J by 5 bases. Original analysis: Reference gene primer amplification gave estimated nucleated cell counts. TCRdb's copy holds only in-frame clones and misses some; the assay was immunoSEQ multiplex PCR. V and J calls and clone size are as listed in that table; D and trimming were resolved from the DNA. Of more than 100,000 clones listed, over 75% are singletons. This receptor was taken from a man of 80 years or more with acute or convalescent COVID-19. The sequenced sample was peripheral blood. The V and J genes are TRBV19 and TRBJ1-1; 7 nucleotides line up with TRBD1. CDR3: CASQDRRERTEAFF. Written as DNA, the CDR3 is TGTGCCAGTCAGGACAGGCGCGAGAGGACTGAAGCTTTCTTT. Full variable domain (remainder filled in from reference TRBV19 and TRBJ1-1): DGGITQSPKYLFRKEGQNVTLSCEQNLNHDAMYWYRQDPGQGLRLIYYSQIVNDFQKGDIAEGYSVSREKKESFPLTVTSAQKNPTAFYLCASQDRRERTEAFFGQGTRLTVV.